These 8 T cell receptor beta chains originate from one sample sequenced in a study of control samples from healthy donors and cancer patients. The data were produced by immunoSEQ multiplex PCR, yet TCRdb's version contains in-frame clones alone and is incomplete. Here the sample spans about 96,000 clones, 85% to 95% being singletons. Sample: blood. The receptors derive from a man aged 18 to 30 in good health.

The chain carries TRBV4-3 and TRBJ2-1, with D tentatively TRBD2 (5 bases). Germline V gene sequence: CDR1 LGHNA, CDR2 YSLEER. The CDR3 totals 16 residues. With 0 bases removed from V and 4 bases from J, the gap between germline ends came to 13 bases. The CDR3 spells CASSQEPGYLYNEQFF. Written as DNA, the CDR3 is TGCGCCAGCAGCCAAGAGCCGGGGTACCTTTACAATGAGCAGTTCTTC.

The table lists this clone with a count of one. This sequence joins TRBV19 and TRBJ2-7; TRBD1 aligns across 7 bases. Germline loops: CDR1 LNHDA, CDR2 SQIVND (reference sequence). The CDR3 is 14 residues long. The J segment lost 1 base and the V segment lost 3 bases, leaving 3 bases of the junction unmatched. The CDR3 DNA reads TGTGCCAGTAGTATCAGGGGGAGTTCCTACGAGCAGTACTTC. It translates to CASSIRGSSYEQYF.

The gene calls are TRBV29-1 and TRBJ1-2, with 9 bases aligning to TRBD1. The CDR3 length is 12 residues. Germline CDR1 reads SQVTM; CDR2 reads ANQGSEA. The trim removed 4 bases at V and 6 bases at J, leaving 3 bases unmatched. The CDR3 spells CSVGDRADGYTF. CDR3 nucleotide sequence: TGCAGCGTTGGGGACAGGGCAGATGGCTACACCTTC. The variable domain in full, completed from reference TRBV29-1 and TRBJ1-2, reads SAVISQKPSRDICQRGTSLTIQCQVDSQVTMMFWYRQQPGQSLTLIATANQGSEATYESGFVIDKFPISRPNLTFSTLTVSNMSPEDSSIYLCSVGDRADGYTFGSGTRLTVV.

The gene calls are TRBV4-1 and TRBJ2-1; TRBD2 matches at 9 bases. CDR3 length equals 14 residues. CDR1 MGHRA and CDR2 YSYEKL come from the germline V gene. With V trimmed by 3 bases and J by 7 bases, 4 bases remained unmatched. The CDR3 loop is CASSQGLARNEQFF. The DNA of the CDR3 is TGCGCCAGCAGCCAGGGACTAGCAAGGAATGAGCAGTTCTTC.

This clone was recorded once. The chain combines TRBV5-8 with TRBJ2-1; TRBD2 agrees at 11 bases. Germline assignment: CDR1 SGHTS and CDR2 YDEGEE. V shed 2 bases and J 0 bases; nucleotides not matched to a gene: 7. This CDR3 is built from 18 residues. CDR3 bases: TGTGCCAGCAGCTTCCTAGCGGGGGGTCCTAGCTCCTACAATGAGCAGTTCTTC. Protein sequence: CASSFLAGGPSSYNEQFF.

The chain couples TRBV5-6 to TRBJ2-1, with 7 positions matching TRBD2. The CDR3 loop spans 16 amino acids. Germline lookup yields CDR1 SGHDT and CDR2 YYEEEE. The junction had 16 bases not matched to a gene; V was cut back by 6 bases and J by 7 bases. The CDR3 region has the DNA TGTGCCAGCACCCCCGGCCCTTTGGATAGCGGGAATGAGCAGTTCTTC. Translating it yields CASTPGPLDSGNEQFF.

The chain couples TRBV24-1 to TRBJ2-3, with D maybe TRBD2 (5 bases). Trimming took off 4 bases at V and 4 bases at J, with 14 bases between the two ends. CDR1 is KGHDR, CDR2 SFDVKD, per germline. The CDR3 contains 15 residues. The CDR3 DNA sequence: TGTGCCACCAGTGACCCTCCCCGGGGATCAGATACGCAGTATTTT. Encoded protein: CATSDPPRGSDTQYF.

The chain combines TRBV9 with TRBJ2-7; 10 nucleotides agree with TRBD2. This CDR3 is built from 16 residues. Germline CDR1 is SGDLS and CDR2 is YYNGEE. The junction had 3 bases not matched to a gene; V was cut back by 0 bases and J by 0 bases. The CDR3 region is CASSVDPSGSSYEQYF. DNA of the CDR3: TGTGCCAGCAGCGTAGATCCTAGCGGGAGCTCCTACGAGCAGTACTTC.